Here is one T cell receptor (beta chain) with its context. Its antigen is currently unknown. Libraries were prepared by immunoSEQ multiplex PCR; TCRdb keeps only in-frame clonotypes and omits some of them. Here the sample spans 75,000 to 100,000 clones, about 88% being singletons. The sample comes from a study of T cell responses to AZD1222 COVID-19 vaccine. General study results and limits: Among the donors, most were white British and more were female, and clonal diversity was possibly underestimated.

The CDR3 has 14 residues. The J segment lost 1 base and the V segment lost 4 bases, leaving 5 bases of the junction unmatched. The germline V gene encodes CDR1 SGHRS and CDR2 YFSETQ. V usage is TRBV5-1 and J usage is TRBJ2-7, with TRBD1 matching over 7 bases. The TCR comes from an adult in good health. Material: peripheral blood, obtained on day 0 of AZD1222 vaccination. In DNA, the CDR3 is TGCGCCAGCAGCATACGGGACAGATCCTACGAGCAGTACTTC. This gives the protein CASSIRDRSYEQYF.